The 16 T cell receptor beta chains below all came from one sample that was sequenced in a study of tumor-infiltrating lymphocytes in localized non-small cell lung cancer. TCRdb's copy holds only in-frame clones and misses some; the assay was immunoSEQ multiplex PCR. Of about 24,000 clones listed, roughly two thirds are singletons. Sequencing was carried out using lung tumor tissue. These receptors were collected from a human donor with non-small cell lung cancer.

CDR3 amino acids: CSANSDLGMFF. Written as DNA, the CDR3 is TGCAGTGCTAATTCGGACCTAGGTATGTTCTTC. The chain is built from TRBV20-1 and TRBJ2-1; D not resolved. The CDR3 totals 11 residues. CDR1 and CDR2 (germline): DFQATT, SNEGSKA (reference sequence). V was cut by 4 bases and J by 15 bases, with 16 bases left in between.

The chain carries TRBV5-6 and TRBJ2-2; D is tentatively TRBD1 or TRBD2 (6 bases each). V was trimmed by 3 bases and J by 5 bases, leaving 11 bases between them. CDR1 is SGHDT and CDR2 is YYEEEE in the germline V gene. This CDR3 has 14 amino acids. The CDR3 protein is CASSWGLATGELFF. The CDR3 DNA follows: TGTGCCAGCAGCTGGGGGCTAGCGACCGGGGAGCTGTTTTTT.

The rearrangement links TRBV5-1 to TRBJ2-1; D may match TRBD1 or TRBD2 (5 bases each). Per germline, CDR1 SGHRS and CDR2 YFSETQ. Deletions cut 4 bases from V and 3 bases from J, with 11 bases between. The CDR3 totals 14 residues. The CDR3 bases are TGCGCCAGCAGCCATGAGGGGATCTACAATGAGCAGTTCTTC. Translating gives CASSHEGIYNEQFF.

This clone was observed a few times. The CDR3 spells CASSPGLTNTGELFF. DNA of the CDR3: TGTGCCAGCTCACCGGGACTGACGAACACCGGGGAGCTGTTTTTT. The gene calls are TRBV18 and TRBJ2-2; the D gene is possibly TRBD2 (6 bases). Per the germline V gene, CDR1 is KGHSH and CDR2 is LQKENI. The germline V and J ends were trimmed by 3 bases and 0 bases, with 8 bases remaining between them. The length of the CDR3 is 15 residues.

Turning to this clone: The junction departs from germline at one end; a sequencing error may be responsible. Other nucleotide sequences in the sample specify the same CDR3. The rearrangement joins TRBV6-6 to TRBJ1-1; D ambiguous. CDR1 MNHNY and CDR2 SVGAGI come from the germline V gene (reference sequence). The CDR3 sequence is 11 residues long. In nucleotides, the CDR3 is TGCGCCAGCACACGTGGGGATGAAGCTTTCTTT. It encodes CASTRGDEAFF.

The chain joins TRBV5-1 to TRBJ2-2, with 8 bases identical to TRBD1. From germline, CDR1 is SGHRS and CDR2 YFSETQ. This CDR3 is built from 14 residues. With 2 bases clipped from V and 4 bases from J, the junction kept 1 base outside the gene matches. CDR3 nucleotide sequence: TGCGCCAGCAGCTTTCAGGGGGCCACCGGGGAGCTGTTTTTT. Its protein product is CASSFQGATGELFF.

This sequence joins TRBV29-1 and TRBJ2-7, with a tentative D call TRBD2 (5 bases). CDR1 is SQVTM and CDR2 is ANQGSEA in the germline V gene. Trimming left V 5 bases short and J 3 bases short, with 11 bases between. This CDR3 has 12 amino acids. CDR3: CSVWGSDYEQYF. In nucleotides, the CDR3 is TGCAGCGTTTGGGGTAGCGACTACGAGCAGTACTTC.

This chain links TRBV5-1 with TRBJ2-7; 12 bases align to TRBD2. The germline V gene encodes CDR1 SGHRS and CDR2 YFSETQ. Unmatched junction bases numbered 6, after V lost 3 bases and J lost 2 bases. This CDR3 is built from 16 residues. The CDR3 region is CASSSPTSGSTYEQYF. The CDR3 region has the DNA TGCGCCAGCAGCTCCCCGACTAGCGGGAGCACCTACGAGCAGTACTTC.

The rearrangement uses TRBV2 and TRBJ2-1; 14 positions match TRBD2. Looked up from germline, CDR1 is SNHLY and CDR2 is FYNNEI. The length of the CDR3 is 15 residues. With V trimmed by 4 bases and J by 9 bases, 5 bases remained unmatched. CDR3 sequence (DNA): TGTGCCAGCAGTGGGGGACTAGCGGGAGTCGCTGAGCAGTTCTTC. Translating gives CASSGGLAGVAEQFF.

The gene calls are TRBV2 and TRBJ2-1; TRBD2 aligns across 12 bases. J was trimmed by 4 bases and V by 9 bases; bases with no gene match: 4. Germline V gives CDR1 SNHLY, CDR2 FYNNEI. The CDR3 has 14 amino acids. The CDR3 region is CARGGTSGYNEQFF. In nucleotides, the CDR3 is TGTGCCAGAGGAGGGACTAGCGGGTACAATGAGCAGTTCTTC.

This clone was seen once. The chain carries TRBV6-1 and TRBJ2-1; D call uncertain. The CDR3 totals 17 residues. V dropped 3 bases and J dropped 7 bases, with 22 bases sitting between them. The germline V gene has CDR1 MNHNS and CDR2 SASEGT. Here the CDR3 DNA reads TGTGCCAGCAGTGAGTTGGGTCTATCTGTTGTGAGAAATGAGCAGTTCTTC. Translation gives CASSELGLSVVRNEQFF.

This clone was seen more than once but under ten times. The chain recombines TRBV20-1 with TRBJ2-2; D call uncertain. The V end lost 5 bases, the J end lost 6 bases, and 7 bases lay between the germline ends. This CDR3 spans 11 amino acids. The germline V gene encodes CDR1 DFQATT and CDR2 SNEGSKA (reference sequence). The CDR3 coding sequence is TGCAGTGCTCCCAAAGCCGGGGAGCTGTTTTTT. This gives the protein CSAPKAGELFF.

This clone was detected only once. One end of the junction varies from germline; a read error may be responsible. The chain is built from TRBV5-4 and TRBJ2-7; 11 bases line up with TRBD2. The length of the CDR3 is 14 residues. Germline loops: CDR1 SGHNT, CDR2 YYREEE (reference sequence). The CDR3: CASRLGLADYEQYF. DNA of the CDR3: TGTGCCAGCAGATTGGGACTAGCGGATTACGAGCAGTACTTC. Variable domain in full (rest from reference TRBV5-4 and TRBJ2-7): ETGVTQSPTHLIKTRGQQVTLRCSSQSGHNTVSWYQQALGQGPQFIFQYYREEENGRGNFPPRFSGLQFPNYSSELNVNALELDDSALYLCASRLGLADYEQYFGPGTRLTVT.

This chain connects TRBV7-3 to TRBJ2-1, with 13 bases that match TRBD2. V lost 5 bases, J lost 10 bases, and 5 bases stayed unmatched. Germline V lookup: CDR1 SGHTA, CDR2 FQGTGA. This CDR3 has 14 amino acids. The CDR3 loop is CASSRTSGSREQFF. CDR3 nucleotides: TGTGCCAGCAGCCGGACTAGCGGGAGTCGCGAGCAGTTCTTC.

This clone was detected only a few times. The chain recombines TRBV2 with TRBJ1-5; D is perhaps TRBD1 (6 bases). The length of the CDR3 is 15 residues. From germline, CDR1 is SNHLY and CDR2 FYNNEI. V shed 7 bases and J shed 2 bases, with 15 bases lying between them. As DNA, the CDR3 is TGTGCCAGCACGCAAAACAGGGTTGGCAATCAGCCCCAGCATTTT. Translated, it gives CASTQNRVGNQPQHF.

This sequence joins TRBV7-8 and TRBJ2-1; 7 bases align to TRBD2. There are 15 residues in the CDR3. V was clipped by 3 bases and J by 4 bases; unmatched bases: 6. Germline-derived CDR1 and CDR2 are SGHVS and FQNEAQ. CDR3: CASSFGASGYNEQFF. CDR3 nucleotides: TGTGCCAGCAGCTTCGGGGCTAGCGGATACAATGAGCAGTTCTTC. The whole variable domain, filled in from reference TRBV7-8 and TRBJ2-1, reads GAGVSQSPRYKVAKRGQDVALRCDPISGHVSLFWYQQALGQGPEFLTYFQNEAQLDKSGLPSDRFFAERPEGSVSTLKIQRTQQEDSAVYLCASSFGASGYNEQFFGPGTRLTVL.